Each of the 17 T cell receptor beta chains below was sequenced from the same sample in a study of OX40 agonist ivuxolimab in advanced cancers. Libraries were prepared by immunoSEQ multiplex PCR; TCRdb keeps only in-frame clonotypes and omits some of them. The data contain 55,000 to 70,000 clones, 75% to 90% of them seen just once; the ten biggest clones take up less than 0.6%. Sequenced here: CD4+ or CD8+ T cells sorted from blood, sampled in a trial of the OX40 agonist ivuxolimab. The receptors stem from an adult with an advanced solid tumor such as melanoma, head and neck, liver or kidney cancer.

Turning to this clone: The same CDR3 is also encoded by other DNA sequences in this sample. The chain has TRBV9 and TRBJ2-1; 9 positions match TRBD1. The V segment lost 4 bases and the J segment 14 bases; nucleotides outside the gene matches: 19. Looked up from germline, CDR1 is SGDLS and CDR2 is YYNGEE. The CDR3 contains 16 residues. The CDR3 DNA reads as TGTGCCAGCAGCCAACGACAGGGGGGGCTATATGACGAAAAGTTCTTC. It translates to CASSQRQGGLYDEKFF. The variable domain in full, with the rest retrieved from reference TRBV9 and TRBJ2-1, is DSGVTQTPKHLITATGQRVTLRCSPRSGDLSVYWYQQSLDQGLQFLIQYYNGEERAKGNILERFSAQQFPDLHSELNLSSLELGDSALYFCASSQRQGGLYDEKFFGPGTRLTVL.

The chain is built from TRBV25-1 and TRBJ2-7; 9 nucleotides align to TRBD1. This CDR3 has 16 amino acids. Germline CDR1 and CDR2: MGHDK and SYGVNS. Unmatched junction bases numbered 10, after V lost 4 bases and J lost 3 bases. The CDR3 DNA is TGTGCCAGCAGTGCCTTGATCGGGACAGGGAGCTACGAGCAGTACTTC. Translating gives CASSALIGTGSYEQYF.

This clone has just one count. The DNA for the CDR3 is TGTGCCAGCAGCCCCCGGGGCACAGATACGCAGTATTTT. Translation: CASSPRGTDTQYF. V usage is TRBV6-5 and J usage is TRBJ2-3; D not certain. Germline V lookup: CDR1 MNHEY, CDR2 SVGAGI. Trimming left V 6 bases short and J 1 base short, with 8 bases between. The CDR3 sequence is 13 residues long.

The CDR3 region has the DNA TGCGCCAGCAGCTTACAGGGGGGCAACGAGAATGAGCAGTTCTTC. Translation: CASSLQGGNENEQFF. The chain couples TRBV5-1 to TRBJ2-1, with 8 bases lining up with TRBD1. Per germline, CDR1 SGHRS and CDR2 YFSETQ. V trimming: 2 bases; J trimming: 7 bases; junction bases outside the gene matches: 8. The CDR3 spans 15 residues.

V usage is TRBV5-1 and J usage is TRBJ2-7; the D gene is possibly TRBD2 (7 bases). V was pared by 0 bases and J by 0 bases, with 16 bases between. The CDR3 is 17 residues long. Germline CDR1 and CDR2: SGHRS and YFSETQ. The CDR3 spells CASSLGAGARSSYEQYF. The DNA of the CDR3 is TGCGCCAGCAGCTTGGGGGCGGGGGCCCGGTCCTCCTACGAGCAGTACTTC.

This chain links TRBV6-6 with TRBJ1-1; 9 bases are shared with TRBD1. The V and J ends lost 8 bases and 4 bases, in that order; junction bases with no gene match: 2. Per the germline V gene, CDR1 is MNHNY and CDR2 is SVGAGI (reference sequence). This CDR3 is built from 12 residues. This chain's CDR3 is CASETGGTEAFF. CDR3 nucleotides: TGTGCCAGCGAGACAGGGGGCACTGAAGCTTTCTTT.

V and J are TRBV7-2 and TRBJ2-1, with 11 bases lining up with TRBD2. V was pared by 5 bases and J by 7 bases, with 10 bases of the junction left unmatched. The length of the CDR3 is 16 residues. The germline V gene encodes CDR1 SGHTA and CDR2 FQGNSA. The CDR3 region has the DNA TGTGCCAGCAGCCTAAAGACTAGCGGGACAACGAATGAGCAGTTCTTC. Translated: CASSLKTSGTTNEQFF.

The V call is TRBV4-3, the J call TRBJ2-1; 15 bases fit TRBD2. This CDR3 spans 20 amino acids. Trimming at V came to 4 bases and at J to 0 bases, leaving 10 bases not matched to a gene. Germline CDR1 and CDR2: LGHNA and YSLEER. The CDR3 nucleotides read TGCGCCAGCAGCCTAGAAAGGGGACTAGCGGGGGGCTACTCCTACAATGAGCAGTTCTTC. It specifies CASSLERGLAGGYSYNEQFF.

The chain combines TRBV28 with TRBJ2-3, with 8 bases that match TRBD1. This CDR3 has 13 amino acids. J was trimmed by 4 bases and V by 6 bases; bases with no gene match: 3. Germline CDR1 is MDHEN and CDR2 is SYDVKM. As DNA, the CDR3 is TGTGCCAGCAGCAAACAGGGGGCAGATACGCAGTATTTT. This translates into CASSKQGADTQYF.

The CDR3 reads CASSGDRTKNIQYF. The CDR3 DNA follows: TGTGCCAGCAGTGGAGACAGGACCAAAAACATTCAGTACTTC. The rearrangement uses TRBV2 and TRBJ2-4; tentative D call: TRBD1 (6 bases). The V end was cut by 4 bases, the J end by 2 bases, with 9 bases between. The CDR3 sequence is 14 residues long. Germline V gene data show CDR1 as SNHLY and CDR2 as FYNNEI.

As concerns this clone: The junction shows a germline mismatch at one end, possibly a read error. J is TRBJ2-5 and V is TRBV29-1, with TRBD1 matching 7 bases. Germline CDR1 SQVTM, CDR2 ANQGSEA. The CDR3 spans 14 residues. For the CDR3, the DNA is TGCAGCGTGGATAAGACAGGGTTCAACCCCCCCGGGGACTTC. Translated, it gives CSVDKTGFNPPGDF.

This rearrangement joins TRBV27 to TRBJ2-3, with a possible D match to TRBD1 (5 bases). Trimming removed 5 bases at V and 0 bases at J, with 15 bases between. Germline values: CDR1 MNHEY, CDR2 SMNVEV (reference sequence). The CDR3 length is 16 residues. The DNA of the CDR3 is TGTGCCAGCAGTAACAGGACACTTTATAGCACAGATACGCAGTATTTT. Its protein is CASSNRTLYSTDTQYF.

Only a few counts were recorded for this clone. The chain employs TRBV19 and TRBJ2-1, with 8 positions matching TRBD2. The CDR3 spans 17 residues. V gave up 3 bases and J gave up 4 bases; unmatched junction bases: 11. Germline values: CDR1 LNHDA, CDR2 SQIVND (reference sequence). The CDR3 region has the DNA TGTGCCAGTAGTATCCCGGTCGGGGGGGTAGGATACAATGAGCAGTTCTTC. It specifies CASSIPVGGVGYNEQFF.

The V and J genes are TRBV6-1 and TRBJ1-5; D gene uncertain. Trimming removed 7 bases from V and 0 bases from J, with 10 bases in between. The CDR3 extends over 14 amino acids. Germline lookup yields CDR1 MNHNS and CDR2 SASEGT. CDR3 protein: CASKREDSNQPQHF. For the CDR3, the DNA is TGTGCCAGCAAGAGGGAGGATAGCAATCAGCCCCAGCATTTT.

The V call is TRBV6-6, the J call TRBJ2-2; D remains unclear. The CDR3 covers 13 residues. Trimming took 6 bases from V and 6 from J, leaving 11 bases between them. Germline V gene lookup returns CDR1 MNHNY and CDR2 SVGAGI (reference sequence). The CDR3 loop reads CASRLLGAGELFF. The CDR3 nucleotides read TGTGCCAGCAGACTATTAGGCGCCGGGGAGCTGTTTTTT.

The chain uses TRBV28 and TRBJ2-3, with a possible D match to TRBD1 (5 bases). The V gene lost 4 bases and the J gene lost 4 bases, with 15 bases spanning the gap. CDR1 and CDR2 (germline): MDHEN, SYDVKM. The CDR3 totals 15 residues. The CDR3 reads CASSSPVGRADTQYF. CDR3 sequence (DNA): TGTGCCAGCAGTTCCCCTGTGGGCAGGGCAGATACGCAGTATTTT.

The chain recombines TRBV7-6 with TRBJ1-1, with a possible D match to TRBD1 (5 bases). Germline lookup yields CDR1 SGHVS and CDR2 FNYEAQ. There are 14 residues in the CDR3. The V end was cut by 5 bases, the J end by 4 bases, with 14 bases between. In nucleotides, the CDR3 is TGTGCCAGCAGCACCCGGGCAGGGAGCACTGAAGCTTTCTTT. This sequence encodes CASSTRAGSTEAFF.